The rows below give T cell receptor beta chains drawn from one sample of a study of blood T cell repertoires in COVID-19. Repertoires were generated with immunoSEQ multiplex PCR, while TCRdb's copy carries only in-frame clones and drops some. The sample has fewer than 400,000 clones; more than 75% are singletons. The sequencing sample was made of PBMCs or T cells enriched from blood (not recorded which). The receptors shown here come from a man aged 30 to 45 who had recovered from COVID-19. Each CDR3 is given with its conserved first and last residue. D genes are given only for firm matches. Some rows have no size entry. The others give once, few or many, or a class for an expanded clone.

clone size,D gene,V gene,J gene,CDR3 DNA,CDR3 protein
.,.,TRBV20-1,TRBJ1-3,TGCAGTGCTAGTAGACACAACTCTGGAAACACCATATATTTT,CSASRHNSGNTIYF
.,.,TRBV4-1,TRBJ1-5,TGCGCCAGCAGCCCGACCGTGGACAGTAGGAGCAATCAGCCCCAGCATTTT,CASSPTVDSRSNQPQHF
few,.,TRBV13,TRBJ2-7,TGTGCCAGCAGCTCGACCTATGGGCCTGGTTCCTACGAGCAGTACTTC,CASSSTYGPGSYEQYF
.,.,TRBV5-1,TRBJ2-7,TGCGCCAGCAGCTTGCGCCAGGGTTTCTACGAGCAGTACTTC,CASSLRQGFYEQYF
once,TRBD1,TRBV18,TRBJ1-3,TGTGCCAGCTCACCTTGGACAGGGACGAGCTCTGGAAACACCATATATTTT,CASSPWTGTSSGNTIYF
.,.,TRBV5-1,TRBJ1-2,TGCGCCAGCAGTACCCAGGGTTGGTATGGCTACACCTTC,CASSTQGWYGYTF
.,TRBD1,TRBV18,TRBJ2-7,TGTGCCAGCGCTCTAGGACAGGGCCCCTACGAGCAGTACTTC,CASALGQGPYEQYF
.,.,TRBV7-9,TRBJ1-1,TGTGCCAGCAGCTTAGGGGGTACTTTAGAGGGGAACACTGAAGCTTTCTTT,CASSLGGTLEGNTEAFF
.,.,TRBV6-5,TRBJ2-5,TGTGCCAGCATGGGCGGGGGCCTGCAAGAGACCCAGTACTTC,CASMGGGLQETQYF
few,TRBD1,TRBV6-4,TRBJ1-1,TGTGCCAGCAGACTGACAGGGTCGAACACTGAAGCTTTCTTT,CASRLTGSNTEAFF
.,.,TRBV28,TRBJ1-4,TGTGCCAGCAGTTTATCAGCAGGGTATGAAAAACTGTTTTTT,CASSLSAGYEKLFF
.,TRBD1,TRBV5-4,TRBJ1-1,TGTGCCAGCAGCATGGGGGTGGGGCTGACAGGGGGCATGGCTGAAGCTTTCTTT,CASSMGVGLTGGMAEAFF
.,.,TRBV19,TRBJ1-3,TGTGCCAGTAGTATAGATCGAGCTTCTGGAAACACCATATATTTT,CASSIDRASGNTIYF
.,.,TRBV19,TRBJ1-6,TGTGCCAGTAGGGACAGTAGCTCCTATAATTCACCCCTCCACTTT,CASRDSSSYNSPLHF
.,.,TRBV5-1,TRBJ1-6,TGCGCCAGCAGCTTGGCCGGTTTAAGCTCCTATAATTCACCCCTCCACTTT,CASSLAGLSSYNSPLHF
.,TRBD2,TRBV28,TRBJ2-5,TGTGCCAGCAGTGGGCAGCGGGGGGCCATGGAGACCCAGTACTTC,CASSGQRGAMETQYF
.,.,TRBV19,TRBJ2-5,TGTGCCAGTAGTGCCAAGCGGACCAGGTACCAAGAGACCCAGTACTTC,CASSAKRTRYQETQYF
.,TRBD2,TRBV19,TRBJ2-1,TGTGCCAGTAGTATGATTAGGGCGGGGGGGAATGAGCAGTTCTTC,CASSMIRAGGNEQFF
.,.,TRBV3-1/TRBV3-2,TRBJ2-7,TGTGCCAGCAGCCCCGGCAGGGGCTACGAGCAGTACTTC,CASSPGRGYEQYF
.,TRBD2,TRBV7-9,TRBJ2-2,TGTGCCAGCAGCCACCCCCGACTAGCGGGATACCCTAACACCGGGGAGCTGTTTTTT,CASSHPRLAGYPNTGELFF
.,.,TRBV4-1,TRBJ2-7,TGCGCCAGCAGCCGTGACCGCGACACCCCCTACGAGCAGTACTTC,CASSRDRDTPYEQYF
.,TRBD2,TRBV11-2,TRBJ2-7,TGTGCCAGCAGCTTTTCCCCTAGCGGGACCTACGAGCAGTACTTC,CASSFSPSGTYEQYF
.,TRBD1,TRBV6-6,TRBJ1-1,TGTGCCAGCACTACCGGACAGGGGAACACTGAAGCTTTCTTT,CASTTGQGNTEAFF
.,.,TRBV7-6,TRBJ2-1,TGTGCCAGCAGCTTTCAGGCGGGGTACAATGAGCAGTTCTTC,CASSFQAGYNEQFF
.,TRBD1,TRBV7-8,TRBJ2-1,TGTGCCAGCAGCCCAGGACAGGGTGGCTCCTACAATGAGCAGTTCTTC,CASSPGQGGSYNEQFF
.,TRBD2,TRBV7-9,TRBJ2-1,TGTGCCAGCAGCTCCGTGTTGGGACTAGCCCAATACGGCAATGAGCAGTTCTTC,CASSSVLGLAQYGNEQFF
.,TRBD2,TRBV19,TRBJ2-1,TGTGCCAGTAGGAGACTAGCGGGCCTGGTGCAGTTCTTC,CASRRLAGLVQFF
.,TRBD2,TRBV3-1/TRBV3-2,TRBJ2-5,TGTGCCAGCAGCCAAGCCCGGACTAGCGGGGGGGGGTACCAAGAGACCCAGTACTTC,CASSQARTSGGGYQETQYF
.,.,TRBV19,TRBJ1-1,TGTGCCAGTAGTACAGGGGTCGGCACTGAAGCTTTCTTT,CASSTGVGTEAFF
.,.,TRBV5-1,TRBJ2-7,TGCGCCAGCAGCGTGGACCGGGCCTACGAGCAGTACTTC,CASSVDRAYEQYF
.,TRBD2,TRBV6-1,TRBJ2-3,TGTGCCAGCAGTGATACTCTAGCGGGAGCTGGGGATACGCAGTATTTT,CASSDTLAGAGDTQYF
.,TRBD1,TRBV24-1,TRBJ1-2,TGTGCCACCAGTGACCCAGTTTCCCAGGGGGTGCGGGGCTACACCTTC,CATSDPVSQGVRGYTF
.,TRBD2,TRBV5-1,TRBJ2-2,TGCGCCAGCAGCTTGACTAGCGGGTCGGGGACCGGGGAGCTGTTTTTT,CASSLTSGSGTGELFF
.,TRBD1,TRBV7-8,TRBJ2-5,TGTGCCAGCAGAAGGGGACAGACCCAAGAGACCCAGTACTTC,CASRRGQTQETQYF
.,TRBD2,TRBV10-1,TRBJ2-7,TGCGCCAGCAGTAGTAGCGGGAGCGGGTTCTACGAGCAGTACTTC,CASSSSGSGFYEQYF
.,.,TRBV30,TRBJ1-2,TGTGCCTGGAGGGACCCAGGGCAGAATAAAAATATCCATGGCTACACCTTC,CAWRDPGQNKNIHGYTF
.,TRBD1,TRBV18,TRBJ2-2,TGTGCCAGCTCTCTCGGGGCTCCGGGACAGGGAACCGGGGAGCTGTTTTTT,CASSLGAPGQGTGELFF
.,.,TRBV10-3,TRBJ1-1,TGTGCCATCTGCGGTGTCGAGAGAGGTGAAGCTTTCTTT,CAICGVERGEAFF
once,.,TRBV28,TRBJ2-7,TGTGCCAGCAGTTTCTATACCTACGAGCAGTACTTC,CASSFYTYEQYF
.,.,TRBV7-9,TRBJ2-3,TGTGCCAGCAGCACCTACATCGGGACTCCGAGAACAGATACGCAGTATTTT,CASSTYIGTPRTDTQYF
.,.,TRBV12-3/TRBV12-4,TRBJ2-7,TGTGCCAGCAGTTTACGGCAGGGTTACGAGCAGTACTTC,CASSLRQGYEQYF
.,TRBD1,TRBV19,TRBJ2-2,TGTGCCAGTAGATACGAACAGGGGACCGGGGAGCTGTTTTTT,CASRYEQGTGELFF
.,.,TRBV11-1,TRBJ2-5,TGTGCCAGCAGCTTCTTAGGAGGTGCAGACCAAGAGACCCAGTACTTC,CASSFLGGADQETQYF
.,TRBD1,TRBV4-1,TRBJ2-2,TGCGCCAGCAGCCAAGGGACAGGGGGGACTAGTTCGAACACCGGGGAGCTGTTTTTT,CASSQGTGGTSSNTGELFF
.,.,TRBV2,TRBJ2-7,TGTGCCAGCAGCGGAAGGTGGCAGGGAAACTCCTACGAGCAGTACTTC,CASSGRWQGNSYEQYF
.,.,TRBV28,TRBJ2-7,TGTGCCAGCAGTTTAGACGCGGGGACAGTCTCCTACGAGCAGTACTTC,CASSLDAGTVSYEQYF
few,TRBD2,TRBV4-1,TRBJ2-1,TGCGCCAGCAGCCAAGACGCTAGCGGGCCCTCCTACAATGAGCAGTTCTTC,CASSQDASGPSYNEQFF
.,.,TRBV11-2,TRBJ2-7,TGTGCCAGCAGCTCCCTCCTTAGCTACGAGCAGTACTTC,CASSSLLSYEQYF
once,.,TRBV24-1,TRBJ1-2,TGTGCCACCAGTGGGACTCGGGGGGCTATGGGCTACACCTTC,CATSGTRGAMGYTF
once,.,TRBV4-2,TRBJ1-2,TGTGCCAGCAGCCAAGTTCAAGCGGAATCAAACTATGGCTACACCTTC,CASSQVQAESNYGYTF
.,TRBD1,TRBV29-1,TRBJ1-4,TGCAGCGTTGAAGTGCTCCGGGACAGGGGGCCCTCAACTAATGAAAAACTGTTTTTT,CSVEVLRDRGPSTNEKLFF
.,.,TRBV15,TRBJ2-2,TGTGCCACCAGCAGAGATAGTTTATACCTTCCAAGCACCGGGGAGCTGTTTTTT,CATSRDSLYLPSTGELFF
once,.,TRBV24-1,TRBJ1-2,TGTGCCACCAGTGACTGGACAGCTAACTATGGCTACACCTTC,CATSDWTANYGYTF
.,TRBD2,TRBV9,TRBJ2-2,TGTGCCAGCAGCCCGCTAGCGGGGGGAGTCACCGGGGAGCTGTTTTTT,CASSPLAGGVTGELFF
once,TRBD1,TRBV4-2,TRBJ1-1,TGTGCCAGCAGCCAACGAGGGACAGGGAGGGGGGACACTGAAGCTTTCTTT,CASSQRGTGRGDTEAFF